What follows is one T cell receptor beta chain and its context. This specimen comes from a study of blood T cell repertoires in COVID-19. Overall study context: The study drew acute and convalescent COVID-19 samples from the United States, Italy and Spain.

CDR1 is SQVTM and CDR2 is ANQGSEA in the germline V gene. The V and J ends lost 7 bases and 0 bases respectively, with 13 bases between them. The CDR3 sequence is 14 residues long. Source study methods: Reference gene primers were amplified, and this amplification served to estimate nucleated cell counts. The data were produced by immunoSEQ multiplex PCR, yet TCRdb's version contains in-frame clones alone and is incomplete. That table furnishes V, J and clone size, whereas the DNA furnished D and trimming. Among about 54,000 clones listed, approximately 90% were seen once. The source of this sequence is a woman in her forties with active COVID-19. This chain uses TRBV29-1 with TRBJ2-1; TRBD1 is a possible D gene (7 bases). Sequenced sample: peripheral blood. Written as DNA, the CDR3 is TGCAGCGCCGGGGGACAGAGCTCCTACAATGAGCAGTTCTTC. This codes for CSAGGQSSYNEQFF.